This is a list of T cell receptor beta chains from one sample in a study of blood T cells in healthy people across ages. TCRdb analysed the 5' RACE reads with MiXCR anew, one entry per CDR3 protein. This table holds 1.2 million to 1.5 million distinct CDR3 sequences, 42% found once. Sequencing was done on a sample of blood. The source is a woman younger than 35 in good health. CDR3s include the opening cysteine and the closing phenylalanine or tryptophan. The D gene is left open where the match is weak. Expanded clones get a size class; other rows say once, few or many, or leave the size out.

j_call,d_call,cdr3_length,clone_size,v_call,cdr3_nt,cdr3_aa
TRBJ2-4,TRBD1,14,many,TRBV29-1,TGCAGCGTTGAAGATCTTTCGACAGGGGACATTCAGTACTTC,CSVEDLSTGDIQYF
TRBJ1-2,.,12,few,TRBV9,TGTGCCAGCAGCGTACCAATGAGGGGCTACACCTTC,CASSVPMRGYTF
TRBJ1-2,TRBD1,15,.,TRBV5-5,TGTGCCAGCAGCTTGGTTCCAGGGGGGGACTATGGCTACACCTTC,CASSLVPGGDYGYTF
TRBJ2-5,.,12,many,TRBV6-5,TGTGCCAGCAGCCGTACCCGTGAAACCCAGTACTTC,CASSRTRETQYF
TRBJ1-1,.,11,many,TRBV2,TGTGCCAGCGGCGAGGGGCTTGAAGCTTTCTTT,CASGEGLEAFF
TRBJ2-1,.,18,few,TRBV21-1,TGTGCCCCCAGAGAGGGACCGATTAGATTTTTCTCCTACAATGAGCAGTTCTTC,CAPREGPIRFFSYNEQFF
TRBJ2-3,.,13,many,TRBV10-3,TGTGCCATCGGTGGGGCCGCCACAGATACGCAGTATTTT,CAIGGAATDTQYF
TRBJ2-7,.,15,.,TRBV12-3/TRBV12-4,TGTGCCAGCAGTTTAGTTCCCCGGACGGGGCGGGCACAGTACTTC,CASSLVPRTGRAQYF
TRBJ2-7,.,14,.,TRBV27,TGTGCCAGCAGTTTACCGGGACTCCCCTACGAGCAGTACTTC,CASSLPGLPYEQYF
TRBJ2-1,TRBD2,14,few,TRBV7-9,TGTGCCAGCAGCGCCCGACTAGCCTTAGATGAGCAGTTCTTC,CASSARLALDEQFF
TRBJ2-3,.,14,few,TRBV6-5,TGTGCCAGCAGTTCCACAGCACTCACAGATACGCAGTATTTT,CASSSTALTDTQYF
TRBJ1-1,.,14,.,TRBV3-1,TGTGCCAGCAGCCAAGGTTTTAGGAACACTGAAGCTTTCTTT,CASSQGFRNTEAFF
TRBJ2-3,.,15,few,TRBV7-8,TGTGCCAGCAATCATTTAGGGGGGGGCACAGATACGCAGTATTTT,CASNHLGGGTDTQYF
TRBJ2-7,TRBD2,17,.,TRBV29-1,TGCAGCGTTGACCTCCTCGGGAGCGGGAGGGGATACAATGAGCAGTACTTC,CSVDLLGSGRGYNEQYF
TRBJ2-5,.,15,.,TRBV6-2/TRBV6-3,TGTGCCAGCAGTTACACTGGGACTTACCAAGAGACCCAGTACTTC,CASSYTGTYQETQYF
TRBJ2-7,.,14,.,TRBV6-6,TGTGCCAGCAGTTACTGGGGACAAACCTACGAGCAGTACTTC,CASSYWGQTYEQYF
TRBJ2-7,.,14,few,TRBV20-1,TGCAGTGCTGGGGGGCTAGGGTGGACCTACGAGCAGTACTTC,CSAGGLGWTYEQYF
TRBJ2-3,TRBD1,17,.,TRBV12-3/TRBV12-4,TGTGCCAGCAGCCCGAGGGGGCAGGGCCCTAGCACAGATACGCAGTATTTT,CASSPRGQGPSTDTQYF
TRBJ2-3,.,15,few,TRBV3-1,TGTGCCAGCAGCCCCTTTGGCAGTAGCACAGATACGCAGTATTTT,CASSPFGSSTDTQYF
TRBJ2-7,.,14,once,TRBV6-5,TGTGCCAGCAGGTCGGCCGGGGGGCCCTACGAGCAGTACTTC,CASRSAGGPYEQYF
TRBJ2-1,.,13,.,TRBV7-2,TGTGCCAGCAGCTTTGTCGAGAACAATGAGCAGTTCTTC,CASSFVENNEQFF
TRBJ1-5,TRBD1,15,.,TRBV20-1,TGCAGTGCTAGTAAGACCGGGACAGACAATCAGCCCCAGCATTTT,CSASKTGTDNQPQHF
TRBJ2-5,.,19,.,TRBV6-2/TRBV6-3,TGTGCCAGCAGTTATCAGTCCGGGTGGGGGATAGCGGAGGACAGAGAGCAGTACTTC,CASSYQSGWGIAEDREQYF
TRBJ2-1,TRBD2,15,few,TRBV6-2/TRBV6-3,TGTGCCAGCAGGGGGACCGGGACTAGTTTCTATGAGCAGTTCTTC,CASRGTGTSFYEQFF
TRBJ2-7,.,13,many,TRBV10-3,TGTGCCATCAGTGGGCAGGGAGTCTACGAGCAGTACTTC,CAISGQGVYEQYF
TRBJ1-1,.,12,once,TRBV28,TGTGCCAGCACCGATGTGGGGACTGAAGCTTTCTTT,CASTDVGTEAFF
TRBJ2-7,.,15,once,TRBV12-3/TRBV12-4,TGTGCCAGCAGTTTATCGGGGGCGAGTGATTACGAGCAGTACTTC,CASSLSGASDYEQYF
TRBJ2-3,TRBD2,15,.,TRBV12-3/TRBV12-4,TGTGCCAGCAGTTTATGGCGGGGGTTCACAGATACGCAGTATTTT,CASSLWRGFTDTQYF
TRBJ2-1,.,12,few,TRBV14,TGTGCCAGCGGACCCAACTACAATGAGCAGTTCTTC,CASGPNYNEQFF
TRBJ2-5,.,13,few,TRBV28,TGTGCCAGCAGTGGGTATAGAAAAAATGAGCAGTACTTC,CASSGYRKNEQYF
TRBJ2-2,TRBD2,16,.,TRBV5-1,TGCGCCAGCAGCTTATTAGCGGGAGAATACACCGGGGAGCTGTTTTTT,CASSLLAGEYTGELFF
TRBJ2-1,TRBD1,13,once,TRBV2,TGTGCCAGCAGACCCGGGACAGACGAAAAGCAGTTCTTC,CASRPGTDEKQFF
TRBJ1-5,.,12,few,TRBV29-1,TGCAGCGCTCGGGACACCAATCAGCCCCAGCATTTT,CSARDTNQPQHF
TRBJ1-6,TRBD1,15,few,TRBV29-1,TGCAGCGACCGACAGGACAGGGAGTCCAAGTCACCCCTCCACTTT,CSDRQDRESKSPLHF
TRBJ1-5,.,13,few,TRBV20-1,TGCAGTGCTAACGGGGTTAGCAATCAGCCCCAGCATTTT,CSANGVSNQPQHF
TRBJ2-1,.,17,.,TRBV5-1,TGCGCCAGCAGCTTGTACCCGGGCGCCGTCTCCTACAATGAGCAGTTCTTC,CASSLYPGAVSYNEQFF
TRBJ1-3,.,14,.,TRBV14,TGTGCCAGCAGTACAGGTTTCTCTGGAAACACCATATATTTT,CASSTGFSGNTIYF
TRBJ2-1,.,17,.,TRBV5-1,TGCGCCAGCAGCTTGGTTCAGGGGTCAAATCTAATCGGGGAGCAGTTCTTC,CASSLVQGSNLIGEQFF
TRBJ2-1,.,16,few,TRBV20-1,TGCAGTGCCCAGAACCTGCGGCCTAGGGGTTACAATGAGCAGTTCTTC,CSAQNLRPRGYNEQFF